This entry lists 16 T cell receptor beta chains sequenced from one sample in a study of control samples from healthy donors and cancer patients. Libraries were prepared by immunoSEQ multiplex PCR; TCRdb keeps only in-frame clonotypes and omits some of them. The sample has about 82,000 clones; more than 75% are singletons. Material: blood. The receptors come from a man aged 50-59 years in good health.

J is TRBJ2-1 and V is TRBV19; TRBD2 aligns across 9 bases. The CDR3 runs 14 residues. Germline V gene lookup returns CDR1 LNHDA and CDR2 SQIVND (reference sequence). V shed 7 bases, J shed 5 bases, and the junction held 6 bases outside the gene matches. This CDR3 is CASINSGGNNEQFF. Written as DNA, the CDR3 is TGTGCCAGTATTAATAGCGGGGGAAACAATGAGCAGTTCTTC.

The chain links TRBV3-1 (or the pseudogene TRBV3-2) to TRBJ1-2, with 7 positions matching TRBD1. This CDR3 has 14 residues. The trim removed 1 base at V and 8 bases at J, leaving 7 bases unmatched. Germline CDR1 reads LGHDT; CDR2 reads YNNKEL (reference sequence). The CDR3 is CASSQGRGRGGYTF. In DNA, the CDR3 is TGTGCCAGCAGCCAAGGGAGGGGGCGAGGAGGCTACACCTTC.

This clone was observed once. Mismatch with germline at one junction end may stem from a read error. The gene calls are TRBV11-2 and TRBJ1-1; possibly TRBD1 for D (5 bases). This CDR3 contains 13 residues. The germline V gene encodes CDR1 SGHAT and CDR2 FQNNGV. The CDR3 reads CASSLDRNTEAFF. DNA of the CDR3: TGTGCCAGCAGCCTAGACAGGAACACTGAAGCTTTCTTT.

This rearrangement joins TRBV7-2 to TRBJ2-1; TRBD2 aligns across 9 bases. The CDR3 is made up of 14 amino acids. Trimming cost V 6 bases and J 4 bases; bases outside gene matches: 4. Germline V gene lookup returns CDR1 SGHTA and CDR2 FQGNSA. The CDR3 loop reads CASRLSGGYNEQFF. CDR3 coding DNA: TGTGCCAGCAGACTGAGCGGGGGGTACAATGAGCAGTTCTTC.

The chain uses TRBV4-3 and TRBJ1-2; a weak D match, TRBD1 (5 bases). This CDR3 has 12 amino acids. V was cut by 7 bases and J by 7 bases, with 13 bases left in between. Germline V gene sequence: CDR1 LGHNA, CDR2 YSLEER. The CDR3 loop is CASNRDRGGYTF. The CDR3 DNA follows: TGCGCCAGCAACCGCGACAGAGGTGGCTACACCTTC.

V usage is TRBV4-2 and J usage is TRBJ1-6; possible D gene TRBD1, 5 bases. This CDR3 region has 14 residues. Trimming pared 0 bases from V and 13 bases from J, leaving 13 bases between. Germline V gene data show CDR1 as LGHNA and CDR2 as YNFKEQ. DNA of the CDR3: TGTGCCAGCAGCCAAGAGCAGGGTAGGCCTCCCCTCCACTTT. This encodes CASSQEQGRPPLHF.

The rearrangement links TRBV2 to TRBJ2-3; D gene uncertain. V was pared by 8 bases and J by 0 bases, with 12 bases between. In germline, CDR1 is SNHLY, CDR2 FYNNEI. The CDR3 is 14 amino acids. The CDR3 protein is CASGPAVSTDTQYF. The CDR3 region has the DNA TGTGCCAGCGGTCCGGCAGTTAGCACAGATACGCAGTATTTT.

V usage is TRBV6-5 and J usage is TRBJ1-5, with D maybe TRBD1 (6 bases). Germline loops: CDR1 MNHEY, CDR2 SVGAGI. The CDR3 is made up of 13 amino acids. The V end lost 10 bases, the J end lost 4 bases, and 14 bases lay between the germline ends. The CDR3 nucleotides read TGTGCCACCCTAATGGACAGAAATCAGCCCCAGCATTTT. Its translation: CATLMDRNQPQHF.

This chain links TRBV7-9 with TRBJ1-2; TRBD1 aligns across 9 bases. The germline V gene has CDR1 SEHNR and CDR2 FQNEAQ (reference sequence). Trimming removed 5 bases from V and 7 bases from J; junction bases left unmatched: 20. CDR3 size: 18 residues. The CDR3 protein is CASSPSNGQGIVLGGYTF. CDR3 bases: TGTGCCAGCAGCCCCAGCAATGGACAGGGGATCGTTTTGGGTGGCTACACCTTC.

This chain connects TRBV18 to TRBJ2-7; a possible D gene is TRBD1 (5 bases). The length of the CDR3 is 13 residues. Germline CDR1 KGHSH, CDR2 LQKENI. With 6 bases removed from V and 7 bases from J, the gap between germline ends came to 16 bases. The CDR3 is CASSDSQDLEQYV. The CDR3 DNA follows: TGTGCCAGCTCCGACTCACAGGATTTGGAGCAGTACGTC.

The chain employs TRBV3-1 (or the pseudogene TRBV3-2) and TRBJ1-1; no firm D call. This CDR3 has 12 amino acids. Germline loops: CDR1 LGHDT, CDR2 YNNKEL (reference sequence). V dropped 0 bases and J dropped 9 bases, with 8 bases sitting between them. CDR3 coding DNA: TGTGCCAGCAGCCAAGATTCCAGACAAGCTTTCTTT. Translation: CASSQDSRQAFF.

V and J are TRBV6-1 and TRBJ1-6; 8 nucleotides agree with TRBD1. Germline CDR1 MNHNS, CDR2 SASEGT. V shed 3 bases and J 9 bases; nucleotides not matched to a gene: 7. This CDR3 is 15 amino acids long. This CDR3 reads CASSDDRGRGSPLHF. The CDR3 nucleotides are TGTGCCAGCAGTGATGACAGGGGACGCGGTTCACCCCTCCACTTT.

V and J are TRBV13 and TRBJ1-1; weak D call: TRBD1 (6 bases). Trimming removed 6 bases from V and 3 bases from J, with 14 bases in between. Germline values: CDR1 PRHDT, CDR2 FYEKMQ (reference sequence). The CDR3 has 14 amino acids. The CDR3 DNA follows: TGTGCCAGCAGTAATACAGGGTATTACACTGAAGCTTTCTTT. Translating gives CASSNTGYYTEAFF.

The V call is TRBV4-3, the J call TRBJ2-1; 10 nucleotides match TRBD2. Looked up from germline, CDR1 is LGHNA and CDR2 is YSLEER. Germline trimming cut 0 bases from V and 3 bases from J; bases unmatched to any gene: 2. The CDR3 spans 16 residues. CDR3 in DNA: TGCGCCAGCAGCCAAGATGGACTAGCGGTCTACAATGAGCAGTTCTTC. Protein product: CASSQDGLAVYNEQFF.

The chain recombines TRBV6-2 or TRBV6-3 with TRBJ1-1; possibly TRBD1 for D (6 bases). Germline assignment: CDR1 MNHEY and CDR2 SVGEGT. The CDR3 loop spans 17 amino acids. Trimming pared 2 bases from V and 0 bases from J, leaving 16 bases between. CDR3 bases: TGTGCCAGCAGTTACGCGGCAGGGAGGGGGATGAACACTGAAGCTTTCTTT. Translated, it gives CASSYAAGRGMNTEAFF.

The chain uses TRBV4-1 and TRBJ2-1; D may match TRBD1 or TRBD2 (5 bases each). Trimming shortened V by 3 bases and J by 0 bases, and 15 bases separated the two germline ends. Germline values: CDR1 MGHRA, CDR2 YSYEKL. CDR3 size: 17 residues. The DNA for the CDR3 is TGCGCCAGCAGCCACCCCGGTCGGGACCGCTCCTACAATGAGCAGTTCTTC. Translating it yields CASSHPGRDRSYNEQFF.